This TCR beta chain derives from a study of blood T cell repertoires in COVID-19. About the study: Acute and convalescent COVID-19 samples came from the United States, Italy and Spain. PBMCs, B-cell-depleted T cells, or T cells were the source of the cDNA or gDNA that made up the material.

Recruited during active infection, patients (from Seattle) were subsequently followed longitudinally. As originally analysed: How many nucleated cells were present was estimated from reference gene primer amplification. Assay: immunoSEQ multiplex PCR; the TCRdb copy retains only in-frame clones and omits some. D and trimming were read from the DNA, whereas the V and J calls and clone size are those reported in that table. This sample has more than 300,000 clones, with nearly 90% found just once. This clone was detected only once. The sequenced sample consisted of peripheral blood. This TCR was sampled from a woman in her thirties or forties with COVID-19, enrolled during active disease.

In DNA, the CDR3 is TGTGCCAGCAGCCCCTCGAGGGAGGGGAATCAGCCCCAGCATTTT. Translating it yields CASSPSREGNQPQHF. V and J are TRBV6-5 and TRBJ1-5; a possible D gene is TRBD1 (5 bases). The CDR3 spans 15 residues. Germline lookup yields CDR1 MNHEY and CDR2 SVGAGI. The V gene lost 6 bases and the J gene lost 4 bases, with 16 bases spanning the gap.